This T cell receptor (beta chain) was obtained from a study of blood T cell repertoires in COVID-19. Study overall: Nucleic acid was either cDNA or gDNA, and it came from T cells, B-cell-depleted T cells, or PBMCs.

Germline-derived CDR1 and CDR2 are LGHDT and YNNKEL (reference sequence). Trimming removed 3 bases at V and 5 bases at J, with 10 bases between. The CDR3 length is 13 residues. Sequencing was performed with immunoSEQ multiplex PCR; in TCRdb, only in-frame clones are kept and a portion is missing. The sample includes under 300,000 clones, roughly 84% of them seen just once. The chain links TRBV3-1 (or the pseudogene TRBV3-2) to TRBJ1-1; D is possibly TRBD1 (5 bases). This receptor was obtained from a woman in her thirties or forties who had recovered from COVID-19. The source material was peripheral blood. CDR3 sequence reads: CASSQGPGTEAFF. The CDR3 DNA reads as TGTGCCAGCAGCCAGGGGCCGGGTACTGAAGCTTTCTTT.